These 21 T cell receptor beta chains share one sample of origin, sequenced in a study of identical twins. MiXCR, applied by TCRdb to the 5' RACE reads, yields one record per CDR3 protein. The table records hundreds of thousands of distinct CDR3 sequences, approximately 24% of them present only once. This sample also belongs to another study, concerning T cells expressing NK-cell markers.

Material: CD4+ T cells sorted from blood. The receptors were gathered from a woman aged 18-29 years in good health.

This clonotype was picked up a small number of times. The chain uses TRBV20-1 and TRBJ2-3, with 11 bases identical to TRBD1. The CDR3 covers 15 residues. V shed 6 bases and J 5 bases; nucleotides not matched to a gene: 10. Germline lookup yields CDR1 DFQATT and CDR2 SNEGSKA (reference sequence). The CDR3 is CSAREDRGLIDTQYF. The CDR3 DNA follows: TGCAGTGCGCGGGAGGACAGGGGGCTTATAGATACGCAGTATTTT.

This chain links TRBV10-3 with TRBJ1-6; D remains ambiguous. This CDR3 has 14 amino acids. Deletions cut 0 bases from V and 8 bases from J, with 8 bases between. In germline, CDR1 is ENHRY, CDR2 SYGVKD. Here the CDR3 reads CAISESNYDSPLHF. CDR3 nucleotides: TGTGCCATCAGTGAGTCCAACTACGATTCACCCCTCCACTTT.

The gene calls are TRBV20-1 and TRBJ2-7, with 8 bases matching TRBD1. J was trimmed by 6 bases and V by 3 bases; bases with no gene match: 10. Germline assignment: CDR1 DFQATT and CDR2 SNEGSKA (reference sequence). There are 14 residues in the CDR3. The CDR3 here is CSASLSIDRGEQYF. As DNA, the CDR3 is TGCAGTGCTAGTCTATCGATCGACAGGGGCGAGCAGTACTTC.

The genes are TRBV15 and TRBJ2-3, with D uncertain. The CDR3 is made up of 16 amino acids. The ends were cut back, 3 bases at V and 4 bases at J, with 17 bases in the middle. The V gene's germline CDR1 is LNHNV and CDR2 YYDKDF (reference sequence). The CDR3 here is CATSRSPTQDADTQYF. The CDR3 coding sequence is TGTGCCACCAGCAGGTCCCCGACTCAGGACGCAGATACGCAGTATTTT.

The CDR3 bases are TGTGCCAGCAGTTACGGGACACAGGGTTCGTACGAGCAGTACTTC. It yields the protein CASSYGTQGSYEQYF. The rearrangement joins TRBV6-5 to TRBJ2-7; tentatively, D is TRBD1 (6 bases). The CDR3 extends over 15 amino acids. V was pared by 2 bases and J by 4 bases, with 15 bases between. Germline-derived CDR1 and CDR2 are MNHEY and SVGAGI.

This clonotype was recorded at least ten times. This chain connects TRBV6-5 to TRBJ2-7; D could derive from TRBD1 or TRBD2 (5 bases each). The V gene's germline CDR1 is MNHEY and CDR2 SVGAGI. V was shortened by 6 bases and J by 0 bases, with 15 bases between the two germline ends. The CDR3 sequence is 15 residues long. The CDR3 loop is CASRKWDGSSYEQYF. Written as DNA, the CDR3 is TGTGCCAGCAGAAAATGGGACGGCAGCTCCTACGAGCAGTACTTC.

The CDR3 coding sequence is TGTGCCACCAGTGATAGGGACAGGCGGAATGAGCAGTTCTTC. It is translated as CATSDRDRRNEQFF. The chain uses TRBV24-1 and TRBJ2-1; 8 nucleotides line up with TRBD1. The V and J ends lost 3 bases and 7 bases, in that order; junction bases with no gene match: 4. Germline assignment: CDR1 KGHDR and CDR2 SFDVKD. This CDR3 has 14 amino acids.

The chain recombines TRBV28 with TRBJ2-1, with 11 bases identical to TRBD2. Germline CDR1 and CDR2: MDHEN and SYDVKM. The CDR3 is 15 amino acids. After removal of 4 bases from V and 7 bases from J, the junction contained 6 bases not matched to a gene. The CDR3 here is CASSSGLAGINEQFF. DNA of the CDR3: TGTGCCAGCAGTTCAGGACTAGCGGGTATTAATGAGCAGTTCTTC. The variable domain in full, completed from reference TRBV28 and TRBJ2-1, reads DVKVTQSSRYLVKRTGEKVFLECVQDMDHENMFWYRQDPGLGLRLIYFSYDVKMKEKGDIPEGYSVSREKKERFSLILESASTNQTSMYLCASSSGLAGINEQFFGPGTRLTVL.

This chain joins TRBV4-3 and TRBJ2-1, with 13 bases fitting TRBD2. This CDR3 comprises 18 residues. The trim removed 4 bases at V and 3 bases at J, leaving 9 bases unmatched. Germline loops: CDR1 LGHNA, CDR2 YSLEER. The CDR3 DNA follows: TGCGCCAGCAGCCCTGAGAGACTAGCGGGGGGCATCTACAATGAGCAGTTCTTC. This translates into CASSPERLAGGIYNEQFF.

This clonotype turned up a few times. For the CDR3, the DNA is TGTGCCAGCGCACCCGGGCCTTTGAGCTCCTACGAGCAGTACTTC. Its protein is CASAPGPLSSYEQYF. This chain joins TRBV5-6 and TRBJ2-7; D remains ambiguous. This CDR3 has 15 residues. V was cut by 7 bases and J by 0 bases, with 17 bases left in between. In germline, CDR1 is SGHDT, CDR2 YYEEEE.

The chain combines TRBV24-1 with TRBJ2-4; D is possibly TRBD1 or TRBD2 (5 bases each). Trimming left V 3 bases short and J 4 bases short, with 12 bases between. The germline V gene has CDR1 KGHDR and CDR2 SFDVKD. The CDR3 sequence is 15 residues long. The CDR3 DNA reads as TGTGCCACCAGTGATGGGGACGGACGTAAAAACATTCAGTACTTC. Translated, it gives CATSDGDGRKNIQYF.

This clonotype has more than one count but fewer than ten. The chain combines TRBV4-3 with TRBJ2-1; 8 bases align to TRBD1. J gave up 10 bases and V 0 bases, and 2 bases lay outside the gene matches. CDR1 is LGHNA, CDR2 YSLEER, per germline. CDR3 length: 13 residues. In nucleotides, the CDR3 is TGCGCCAGCAGCCAAGAACCAGGGGGCGAGCAGTTCTTC. Translated, it gives CASSQEPGGEQFF.

The chain joins TRBV18 to TRBJ2-7; D could derive from TRBD1 or TRBD2 (7 bases each). The germline V gene has CDR1 KGHSH and CDR2 LQKENI. Between the trimmed V and J ends, which lost 8 bases and 3 bases, there was a span of 20 bases. This CDR3 contains 15 residues. CDR3 sequence (DNA): TGTGCCAGCACCCCTCGACAGGGAGGGGACTACGAGCAGTACTTC. Translating it yields CASTPRQGGDYEQYF.

The chain joins TRBV20-1 to TRBJ1-2; D might be TRBD1 (5 bases). Trimming pared 1 base from V and 8 bases from J, leaving 11 bases between. The germline gives CDR1 DFQATT, CDR2 SNEGSKA (reference sequence). This CDR3 is built from 12 residues. The CDR3 DNA follows: TGCAGTGCTAGAGCGGGGCTGTTCGGCTACACCTTC. Translating it yields CSARAGLFGYTF.

The chain employs TRBV6-1 and TRBJ2-1; 12 bases are shared with TRBD2. This CDR3 has 16 amino acids. Germline V gives CDR1 MNHNS, CDR2 SASEGT. V was clipped by 6 bases and J by 7 bases; unmatched bases: 10. CDR3 loop: CASSPYRTSGVNEQFF. CDR3 sequence (DNA): TGTGCCAGCAGCCCGTATAGGACTAGCGGGGTGAATGAGCAGTTCTTC.

The table lists this clonotype with a few counts. CDR3 nucleotides: TGCAGTGCTGTCCGGGACGGTCAAGAGACCCAGTACTTC. Translated: CSAVRDGQETQYF. The V call is TRBV20-1, the J call TRBJ2-5; the D call may be TRBD1 or TRBD2 (5 bases each). The CDR3 is 13 amino acids. V was cut by 5 bases and J by 2 bases, with 12 bases left in between. Germline CDR1 reads DFQATT; CDR2 reads SNEGSKA (reference sequence).

J is TRBJ1-1 and V is TRBV5-1; a possible D gene is TRBD1 (6 bases). Germline V gene lookup returns CDR1 SGHRS and CDR2 YFSETQ. This CDR3 is 14 amino acids long. Trimming pared 3 bases from V and 4 bases from J, leaving 13 bases between. The CDR3 sequence: CASSSMTGLTEAFF. CDR3 in DNA: TGCGCCAGCAGCTCTATGACAGGCCTCACTGAAGCTTTCTTT.

This clonotype has just one count. V is TRBV20-1 and J is TRBJ2-5; 9 bases align to TRBD2. V shed 8 bases and J 6 bases; nucleotides not matched to a gene: 22. This CDR3 is 17 amino acids long. The V gene's germline CDR1 is DFQATT and CDR2 SNEGSKA (reference sequence). CDR3: CSTVDLLGTSFIQTQYF. CDR3 in DNA: TGCAGTACCGTGGACCTCCTCGGGACTAGCTTTATTCAGACCCAGTACTTC.

This clonotype was detected only a few times. J is TRBJ1-2 and V is TRBV12-3 or TRBV12-4, with D uncertain. The V end lost 6 bases, the J end lost 4 bases, and 15 bases lay between the germline ends. This CDR3 contains 14 residues. The CDR3 region is CASSLALPVYGYTF. The CDR3 DNA follows: TGTGCCAGCAGCCTGGCACTCCCCGTCTATGGCTACACCTTC.

The chain employs TRBV7-9 and TRBJ1-6; D ambiguous. Germline lookup yields CDR1 SEHNR and CDR2 FQNEAQ (reference sequence). The CDR3 length is 12 residues. The V end lost 0 bases, the J end lost 11 bases, and 5 bases lay between the germline ends. The CDR3 DNA sequence: TGTGCCAGCAGCTTAGCCCAGACACCCCTCCACTTT. This translates into CASSLAQTPLHF.

The sample holds many counts of this clonotype. This rearrangement joins TRBV6-6 to TRBJ2-1; a weak D match, TRBD1 (6 bases). The germline V gene encodes CDR1 MNHNY and CDR2 SVGAGI (reference sequence). V was shortened by 6 bases and J by 9 bases, with 15 bases between the two germline ends. There are 13 residues in the CDR3. As DNA, the CDR3 is TGTGCCAGCAGCAGGGGAGAGGGTGGTGAGCAGTTCTTC. Encoded protein: CASSRGEGGEQFF.